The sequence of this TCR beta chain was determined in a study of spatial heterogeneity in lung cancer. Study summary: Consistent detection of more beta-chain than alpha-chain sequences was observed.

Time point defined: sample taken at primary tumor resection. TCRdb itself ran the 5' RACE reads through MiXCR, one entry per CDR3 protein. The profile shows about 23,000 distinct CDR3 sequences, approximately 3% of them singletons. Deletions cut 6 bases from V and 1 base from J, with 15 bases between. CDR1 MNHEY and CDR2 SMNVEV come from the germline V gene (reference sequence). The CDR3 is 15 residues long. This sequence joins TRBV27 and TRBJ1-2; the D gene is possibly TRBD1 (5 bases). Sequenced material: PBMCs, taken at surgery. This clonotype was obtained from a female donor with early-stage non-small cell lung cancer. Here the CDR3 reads CASSPIQDVNYGYTF. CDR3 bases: TGTGCCAGCAGCCCGATACAGGACGTTAACTATGGCTACACCTTC.